This is a list of T cell receptor beta chains from one sample in a study of OX40 agonist ivuxolimab in advanced cancers. Generated by immunoSEQ multiplex PCR, the TCRdb table keeps only in-frame clones and is missing some. The data show roughly 60,000 clones, roughly 86% seen once. The sequencing used CD4+ or CD8+ T cells sorted from blood, collected in a trial of the OX40 agonist ivuxolimab. All receptors come from an adult with an advanced solid tumor such as melanoma, head and neck, liver or kidney cancer. CDR3s include the opening cysteine and the closing phenylalanine or tryptophan. D genes are given only for firm matches. Size is omitted from some rows. Given values are once, few, many or a class for expanded clones.

.	TRBV9	.	TRBJ1-2	TGTGCCAGCAGCGTAGGGGGGTTGGGGAGTAGCTATGGCTACACCTTC	CASSVGGLGSSYGYTF
.	TRBV27	.	TRBJ1-4	TGTGCCAGCAGTTTTGCAGGGTTTAATGAAAAACTGTTTTTT	CASSFAGFNEKLFF
TRBD2	TRBV9	.	TRBJ2-3	TGTGCCAGCAGCGTCAGCGGGGGGATAACTCCTAGCACAGATACGCAGTATTTT	CASSVSGGITPSTDTQYF
.	TRBV21-1	.	TRBJ2-5	TGTGCCAGCAGCAAAGGGGACAGGGACCAAGAGACCCAGTACTTC	CASSKGDRDQETQYF
TRBD1	TRBV19	.	TRBJ2-6	TGTGCCAGTAGTGTTACAGGGGGCGCTGGGGCCAACGTCCTGACTTTC	CASSVTGGAGANVLTF
.	TRBV4-1	.	TRBJ1-1	TGTGCCAGCAGCCACACAGGGATAGCAGGGTACACTGAAGCTTTCTTT	CASSHTGIAGYTEAFF
TRBD2	TRBV7-3	.	TRBJ2-7	TGTGCCAGCAGCTTAACTCCAACTAGCGGGAGCTCCTACGAGCAGTACTTC	CASSLTPTSGSSYEQYF
.	TRBV19	once	TRBJ2-5	TGTGCCAGTAGTCGATCAGGGGTGGGAACAGAGACCCAGTACTTC	CASSRSGVGTETQYF
.	TRBV5-1	.	TRBJ2-7	TGCGCCAGCAGGGCCCAGGACGAGCAGTACTTC	CASRAQDEQYF
.	TRBV4-3	.	TRBJ2-3	TGCGCCAGCAGCCTGGGGGAGGGGGCAGATACGCAGTATTTT	CASSLGEGADTQYF
.	TRBV28	few	TRBJ1-5	TGTGCCAGCAACCCATTATGGGGCAATCAGCCCCAGCATTTT	CASNPLWGNQPQHF
.	TRBV6-5	.	TRBJ2-7	TGTGCCAGCAGTTACGGGGGAGAGGGGCGTTGGAGCGAGCAGTACTTC	CASSYGGEGRWSEQYF
.	TRBV7-9	.	TRBJ1-5	TGTGCCAGCAGCCCCAGGGGTCCCGGGCAGCCCCAGCATTTT	CASSPRGPGQPQHF
.	TRBV4-1	.	TRBJ1-2	TGCGCCAGCAGCCCGGGACTAGGTGAAGGCTATGGCTACACCTTC	CASSPGLGEGYGYTF
.	TRBV2	.	TRBJ1-2	TGTGCCAGCACAGAGGGCGGGGGCTACACCTTC	CASTEGGGYTF
.	TRBV2	few	TRBJ1-1	TGTGCCAGCGGAGGACAGTTGAACACTGAAGCTTTCTTT	CASGGQLNTEAFF
.	TRBV19	once	TRBJ1-6	TGTGCCAGTAGTTCCATAAACAGGGACCATAATTCACCCCTCCACTTT	CASSSINRDHNSPLHF
.	TRBV9	.	TRBJ1-1	TGTGCCAGCAGCGCACAGGGATCGAACACTGAAGCTTTCTTT	CASSAQGSNTEAFF